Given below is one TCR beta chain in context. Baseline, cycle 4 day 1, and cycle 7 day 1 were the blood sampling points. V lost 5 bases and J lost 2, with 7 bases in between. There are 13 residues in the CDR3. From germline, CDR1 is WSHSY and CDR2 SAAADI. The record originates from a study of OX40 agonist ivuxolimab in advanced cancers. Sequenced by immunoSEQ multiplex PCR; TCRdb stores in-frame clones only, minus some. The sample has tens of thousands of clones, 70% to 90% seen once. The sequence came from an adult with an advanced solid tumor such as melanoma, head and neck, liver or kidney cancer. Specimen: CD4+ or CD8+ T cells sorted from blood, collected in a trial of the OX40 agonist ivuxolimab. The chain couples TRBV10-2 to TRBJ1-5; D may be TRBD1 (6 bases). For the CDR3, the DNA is TGCGCCAGCAGTCCAGGGGGCAATCAGCCCCAGCATTTT. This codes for CASSPGGNQPQHF.